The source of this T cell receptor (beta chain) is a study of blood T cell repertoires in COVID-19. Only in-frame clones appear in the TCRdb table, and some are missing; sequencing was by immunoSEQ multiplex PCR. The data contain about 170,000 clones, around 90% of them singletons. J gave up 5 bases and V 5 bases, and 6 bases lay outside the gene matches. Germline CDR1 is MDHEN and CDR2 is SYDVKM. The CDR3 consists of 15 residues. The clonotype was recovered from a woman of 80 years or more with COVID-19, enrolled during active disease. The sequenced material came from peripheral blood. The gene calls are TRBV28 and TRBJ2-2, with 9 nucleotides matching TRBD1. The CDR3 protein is CASSQAGTGTGELFF. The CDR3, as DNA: TGTGCCAGCAGTCAAGCCGGGACAGGGACCGGGGAGCTGTTTTTT.